This T cell receptor (beta chain) emerged from a study of shared T cell receptors in the human thymus. Sequencing was performed with immunoSEQ multiplex PCR; in TCRdb, only in-frame clones are kept and a portion is missing. The table has just under 550,000 clones, about 80% seen once; the top ten hold less than 0.015%. This CDR3 spans 16 amino acids. Trimming took 2 bases from V and 0 from J; bases not matched to a gene: 5. The germline V gene has CDR1 LGHNA and CDR2 YNFKEQ. This sample was shared with a second study, whose subject was human thymus T cells.

The sequencing sample was made of thymocytes. The chain has TRBV4-2 and TRBJ2-3; the match to TRBD2 covers 7 bases. This clonotype was sampled from a boy under two years old with a congenital heart defect. CDR3 loop: CASSQSSGPSTDTQYF. CDR3 coding DNA: TGTGCCAGCAGCCAATCTAGCGGACCTAGCACAGATACGCAGTATTTT.